The 31 T cell receptor beta chains listed next were all sequenced from one sample in a study of blood T cell repertoires in COVID-19. Profiled with immunoSEQ multiplex PCR; TCRdb holds only in-frame clones, not every one. The sample lists more than 200,000 clones, 80% to 90% occurring once. Sequencing used peripheral blood. Receptors originate from a man in his sixties with acute or convalescent COVID-19.

This clone was found once. The chain links TRBV5-6 to TRBJ1-2; D is undetermined. The CDR3 loop spans 14 amino acids. V lost 5 bases to trimming and J lost 4 bases, with 15 bases between them. Germline V gene lookup returns CDR1 SGHDT and CDR2 YYEEEE. The CDR3 loop is CASRRKGGSYGYTF. The CDR3 nucleotides are TGTGCCAGCAGGAGGAAAGGTGGGAGCTATGGCTACACCTTC.

V is TRBV28 and J is TRBJ2-7; tentative D call: TRBD1 (5 bases). The germline V gene encodes CDR1 MDHEN and CDR2 SYDVKM. CDR3 length: 14 amino acids. Trimming removed 5 bases from V and 2 bases from J, with 13 bases in between. For the CDR3, the DNA is TGTGCCAGCAGTATGGGGCAGGACCCCTACGAGCAGTACTTC. Its translation: CASSMGQDPYEQYF.

This clone occurred once. The chain joins TRBV19 to TRBJ1-3; 7 bases line up with TRBD1. The trim removed 5 bases at V and 0 bases at J, leaving 7 bases unmatched. The CDR3 consists of 16 residues. Germline V gene sequence: CDR1 LNHDA, CDR2 SQIVND (reference sequence). The CDR3 region has the DNA TGTGCCAGTAGTTGGACCAGGGGGACCTCTGGAAACACCATATATTTT. Translating gives CASSWTRGTSGNTIYF.

V and J are TRBV5-1 and TRBJ2-5; 7 bases fit TRBD2. CDR3 size: 14 residues. V lost 0 bases and J lost 5; bases outside the gene matches: 4. Germline values: CDR1 SGHRS, CDR2 YFSETQ. DNA of the CDR3: TGCGCCAGCAGCTTGGGCGGGAGTGGGGAGACCCAGTACTTC. Translating gives CASSLGGSGETQYF.

The genes are TRBV5-1 and TRBJ1-3, with 9 bases matching TRBD1. Trimming at V came to 4 bases and at J to 0 bases, leaving 5 bases not matched to a gene. Germline-derived CDR1 and CDR2 are SGHRS and YFSETQ. This CDR3 is built from 16 residues. CDR3 nucleotides: TGCGCCAGCAGCCCTGGGACAGGGAACTCTGGAAACACCATATATTTT. Its protein product is CASSPGTGNSGNTIYF. Full variable domain (outside the CDR3, taken from reference TRBV5-1 and TRBJ1-3): KAGVTQTPRYLIKTRGQQVTLSCSPISGHRSVSWYQQTPGQGLQFLFEYFSETQRNKGNFPGRFSGRQFSNSRSEMNVSTLELGDSALYLCASSPGTGNSGNTIYFGEGSWLTVV.

The V call is TRBV29-1, the J call TRBJ1-4, with 9 positions matching TRBD1. V was clipped by 7 bases and J by 0 bases; unmatched bases: 6. The germline V gene has CDR1 SQVTM and CDR2 ANQGSEA. This CDR3 spans 15 amino acids. CDR3 bases: TGCAGCGCAGAAGGGACAGGGTCAACTAATGAAAAACTGTTTTTT. This encodes CSAEGTGSTNEKLFF.

The chain has TRBV3-1 (or the pseudogene TRBV3-2) and TRBJ1-1; 8 nucleotides align to TRBD1. This CDR3 is 14 amino acids long. CDR1 is LGHDT, CDR2 YNNKEL, per germline (reference sequence). The V gene end was trimmed by 5 bases and the J gene end by 5 bases; junction bases not matched to a gene: 7. For the CDR3, the DNA is TGTGCCAGCAGCTTAAACAGGGGGGGGACTGAAGCTTTCTTT. It encodes CASSLNRGGTEAFF.

This chain joins TRBV10-1 and TRBJ2-7, with 7 bases lining up with TRBD2. Germline CDR1 is WNHNN and CDR2 is SYGVQD (reference sequence). The V segment lost 8 bases and the J segment 10 bases; nucleotides outside the gene matches: 20. The length of the CDR3 is 15 residues. The CDR3 DNA sequence: TGCGCCAGCGGGGAGGGAGAAGCGGGCGCTCGTGGTCAGTACTTC. It specifies CASGEGEAGARGQYF.

This sequence joins TRBV5-1 and TRBJ2-1; TRBD2 matches at 7 bases. Germline V gene data show CDR1 as SGHRS and CDR2 as YFSETQ. Germline trimming cut 4 bases from V and 9 bases from J; bases unmatched to any gene: 16. This CDR3 has 16 residues. The CDR3 reads CASSLRPASGSFEQFF. The CDR3 nucleotides read TGCGCCAGCAGCCTCCGGCCAGCTAGCGGCAGTTTTGAGCAGTTCTTC.

This rearrangement joins TRBV7-9 to TRBJ1-5; the D is unclear. CDR3 size: 15 residues. V lost 3 bases and J 0 bases, leaving 9 bases between the germline ends. Germline V gives CDR1 SEHNR, CDR2 FQNEAQ (reference sequence). The CDR3 DNA is TGTGCCAGCAGCTTTTTCAATTTTAGCAATCAGCCCCAGCATTTT. Its protein product is CASSFFNFSNQPQHF.

The chain links TRBV16 to TRBJ1-5; 8 bases are shared with TRBD1. V shed 2 bases, J shed 1 base, and the junction held 7 bases outside the gene matches. This CDR3 is built from 17 residues. CDR1 and CDR2 from the germline V gene are KGHSY and FQNENV. The CDR3 DNA reads TGTGCCAGCAGCCAAACCGGACAGGGTAGGAGCAATCAGCCCCAGCATTTT. Translated, it gives CASSQTGQGRSNQPQHF.

V gene TRBV9 combines with J gene TRBJ2-1; 8 bases map to TRBD2. Germline-derived CDR1 and CDR2 are SGDLS and YYNGEE. Trimming at V came to 0 bases and at J to 5 bases, leaving 10 bases not matched to a gene. The CDR3 length is 17 residues. CDR3 sequence reads: CASSVATGGAVDNEQFF. DNA for the CDR3: TGTGCCAGCAGCGTAGCTACGGGGGGGGCAGTGGACAATGAGCAGTTCTTC.

J is TRBJ2-3 and V is TRBV7-3; D gene uncertain. CDR1 is SGHTA, CDR2 FQGTGA, per germline. The ends were cut back, 5 bases at V and 2 bases at J, with 8 bases in the middle. The CDR3 covers 13 residues. CDR3 nucleotide sequence: TGTGCCAGCAGCCCCTACTCCACAGATACGCAGTATTTT. This gives the protein CASSPYSTDTQYF. Based on the CDR3 plus reference TRBV7-3 and TRBJ2-3, the full variable domain is GAGVSQTPSNKVTEKGKYVELRCDPISGHTALYWYRQSLGQGPEFLIYFQGTGAADDSGLPNDRFFAVRPEGSVSTLKIQRTERGDSAVYLCASSPYSTDTQYFGPGTRLTVL.

Only one count was recorded for this clone. The chain carries TRBV29-1 and TRBJ2-5; D uncertain. With 4 bases removed from V and 1 base from J, the gap between germline ends came to 7 bases. The CDR3 consists of 12 residues. Germline V gene data show CDR1 as SQVTM and CDR2 as ANQGSEA. The CDR3 DNA reads as TGCAGCGTTGTAACTTTCCAAGAGACCCAGTACTTC. Protein sequence: CSVVTFQETQYF.

V is TRBV7-3 and J is TRBJ1-6; D is undetermined. Trimming pared 4 bases from V and 9 bases from J, leaving 10 bases between. The CDR3 has 13 residues. Germline V gene data show CDR1 as SGHTA and CDR2 as FQGTGA. In DNA, the CDR3 is TGTGCCAGCAGCTCCGTAGCCCTTTCACCCCTCCACTTT. Translation: CASSSVALSPLHF.

Note on this clone: Germline and junction disagree at one end, which may indicate a read error. V is TRBV15 and J is TRBJ2-3; D is undetermined. CDR3 length: 13 amino acids. Germline V gene lookup returns CDR1 LNHNV and CDR2 YYDKDF (reference sequence). This CDR3 reads CATSRESATRLHF. The DNA for the CDR3 is TGTGCCACCAGCAGAGAAAGTGCGACTCGCCTACATTTT.

This clone was seen ten or more times. The chain combines TRBV6-5 with TRBJ1-3, with TRBD1 as a possible D gene (5 bases). This CDR3 contains 14 residues. CDR1 MNHEY and CDR2 SVGAGI come from the germline V gene. CDR3 amino acids: CATRDSGSGNTIYF. The CDR3, as DNA: TGTGCTACCCGGGACTCGGGCTCTGGAAACACCATATATTTT.

The chain combines TRBV5-1 with TRBJ2-2; D not resolved. Germline V lookup: CDR1 SGHRS, CDR2 YFSETQ. V dropped 0 bases and J dropped 2 bases, with 8 bases sitting between them. The CDR3 runs to 15 residues. CDR3 protein: CASSLGGLNTGELFF. In DNA, the CDR3 is TGCGCCAGCAGCTTGGGCGGCCTCAACACCGGGGAGCTGTTTTTT.

This clone was observed once. The CDR3 spells CASTSGGRPYEQYF. In DNA form, the CDR3 reads TGTGCCAGCACCTCCGGGGGAAGGCCCTACGAGCAGTACTTC. The V and J genes are TRBV28 and TRBJ2-7; tentative D call: TRBD2 (6 bases). Germline CDR1 reads MDHEN; CDR2 reads SYDVKM. The ends were cut back, 7 bases at V and 2 bases at J, with 15 bases in the middle. This CDR3 contains 14 residues.

This chain joins TRBV5-4 and TRBJ1-2, with 7 bases fitting TRBD1. Losses at the gene ends were 0 bases for V and 6 bases for J; bases not matched to a gene: 11. The CDR3 loop spans 16 amino acids. Germline V lookup: CDR1 SGHNT, CDR2 YYREEE (reference sequence). CDR3 coding DNA: TGTGCCAGCAGCTTGGCCGGGGGCAGGGACAGTGATGGCTACACCTTC. It yields the protein CASSLAGGRDSDGYTF. Combining the CDR3 with reference TRBV5-4 and TRBJ1-2 gives the whole variable domain ETGVTQSPTHLIKTRGQQVTLRCSSQSGHNTVSWYQQALGQGPQFIFQYYREEENGRGNFPPRFSGLQFPNYSSELNVNALELDDSALYLCASSLAGGRDSDGYTFGSGTRLTVV.

The J gene is TRBJ1-2, the V gene TRBV18, with 7 bases aligning to TRBD1. The CDR3 has 15 amino acids. In germline, CDR1 is KGHSH, CDR2 LQKENI. V trimming: 6 bases; J trimming: 5 bases; junction bases outside the gene matches: 12. The CDR3 DNA follows: TGTGCCAGCTCTCCCGACAGGGTCGGTCGGTATGGCTACACCTTC. Translating gives CASSPDRVGRYGYTF.

The chain uses TRBV19 and TRBJ2-7; 13 bases line up with TRBD2. Germline CDR1 LNHDA, CDR2 SQIVND (reference sequence). The CDR3 length is 15 residues. J lost 4 bases, V lost 5 bases, and 5 bases had no gene match. This chain's CDR3 is CASSAWTSGSYEQYF. In DNA form, the CDR3 reads TGTGCCAGTAGTGCCTGGACTAGCGGGAGTTACGAGCAGTACTTC.

The V and J genes are TRBV27 and TRBJ2-1; unclear D gene. Deletions cut 0 bases from V and 3 bases from J, with 6 bases between. Per germline, CDR1 MNHEY and CDR2 SMNVEV (reference sequence). This CDR3 comprises 14 residues. The CDR3: CASSLSTYYNEQFF. CDR3 nucleotide sequence: TGTGCCAGCAGTTTATCAACATACTACAATGAGCAGTTCTTC.

The chain links TRBV3-1 (or the pseudogene TRBV3-2) to TRBJ2-1; no clear D. Germline V gene sequence: CDR1 LGHDT, CDR2 YNNKEL (reference sequence). Trimming left V 4 bases short and J 3 bases short, with 10 bases between. The CDR3 runs 14 residues. The CDR3 coding sequence is TGTGCCAGCAGCCGGGCGAAGTTCTACAATGAGCAGTTCTTC. This codes for CASSRAKFYNEQFF.

The chain joins TRBV3-1 (or the pseudogene TRBV3-2) to TRBJ1-1; a weak D match, TRBD1 (5 bases). V was shortened by 0 bases and J by 10 bases, with 15 bases between the two germline ends. CDR1 and CDR2 from the germline V gene are LGHDT and YNNKEL (reference sequence). This CDR3 is 14 amino acids long. The CDR3 sequence is CASSQDGQGSGAFF. In DNA, the CDR3 is TGTGCCAGCAGCCAAGATGGTCAGGGAAGTGGAGCTTTCTTT.

V and J are TRBV6-5 and TRBJ1-4; TRBD1 might be the D (5 bases). CDR1 and CDR2 from the germline V gene are MNHEY and SVGAGI. V was cut by 6 bases and J by 11 bases, with 13 bases left in between. CDR3 length: 12 residues. The CDR3 region has the DNA TGTGCCAGCAGCCGAGACAGACAGAAACTGTTTTTT. It codes for CASSRDRQKLFF.

The chain joins TRBV6-6 to TRBJ2-7; 9 bases are shared with TRBD2. The CDR3 covers 13 residues. Germline V gene sequence: CDR1 MNHNY, CDR2 SVGAGI (reference sequence). The trim removed 3 bases at V and 6 bases at J, leaving 3 bases unmatched. The CDR3 DNA reads as TGTGCCAGCAGTTATAGCGGGAGTGTCGAGCAGTACTTC. This codes for CASSYSGSVEQYF.

The rearrangement links TRBV5-1 to TRBJ2-7; 8 positions agree with TRBD1. Germline values: CDR1 SGHRS, CDR2 YFSETQ. After removal of 0 bases from V and 4 bases from J, the junction contained 6 bases not matched to a gene. The CDR3 runs to 15 residues. The CDR3 protein is CASSLAPTGAYEQYF. CDR3 bases: TGCGCCAGCAGCTTGGCTCCGACAGGGGCGTACGAGCAGTACTTC. Combining the CDR3 with reference TRBV5-1 and TRBJ2-7 gives the whole variable domain KAGVTQTPRYLIKTRGQQVTLSCSPISGHRSVSWYQQTPGQGLQFLFEYFSETQRNKGNFPGRFSGRQFSNSRSEMNVSTLELGDSALYLCASSLAPTGAYEQYFGPGTRLTVT.

The CDR3 region is CASSVARNGGGAETQYF. CDR3 nucleotides: TGTGCCAGCAGCGTAGCTAGGAATGGCGGGGGGGCGGAGACCCAGTACTTC. V is TRBV9 and J is TRBJ2-5; 9 bases agree with TRBD2. CDR1 is SGDLS, CDR2 YYNGEE, per germline. The CDR3 covers 17 residues. The trim removed 0 bases at V and 5 bases at J, leaving 11 bases unmatched.

This chain connects TRBV7-8 to TRBJ2-7; D may be TRBD2 (7 bases). The ends were cut back, 5 bases at V and 2 bases at J, with 16 bases in the middle. This CDR3 is 15 amino acids long. From germline, CDR1 is SGHVS and CDR2 FQNEAQ. The CDR3 protein is CASSGGGGPTYEQYF. CDR3 nucleotide sequence: TGTGCCAGCAGCGGGGGCGGGGGCCCTACCTACGAGCAGTACTTC.

This chain uses TRBV18 with TRBJ2-1, with a tentative D call TRBD1 (8 bases). The CDR3 sequence is 15 residues long. With 3 bases removed from V and 5 bases from J, the gap between germline ends came to 14 bases. CDR1 and CDR2 from the germline V gene are KGHSH and LQKENI. The CDR3 here is CASSPWTGRDNEQFF. The CDR3 DNA reads TGTGCCAGCTCACCTTGGACAGGGAGGGACAATGAGCAGTTCTTC. Full variable domain (missing parts from reference TRBV18 and TRBJ2-1): NAGVMQNPRHLVRRRGQEARLRCSPMKGHSHVYWYRQLPEEGLKFMVYLQKENIIDESGMPKERFSAEFPKEGPSILRIQQVVRGDSAAYFCASSPWTGRDNEQFFGPGTRLTVL.